This TCR beta chain was sequenced for a study of CD8 T cells in ankylosing spondylitis. Findings and limits, study-wide: Typical of ankylosing spondylitis blood, it appeared, was a TCR beta motif of under 10 highly homologous variants.

Scientists made TCR beta libraries using quantitative 5'-RACE with molecular barcodes. TCRdb reprocessed the 5' RACE reads via MiXCR and lists one record per CDR3 protein. The table has roughly 670,000 distinct CDR3 sequences, around 19% seen once. This clonotype was counted many times. The antigen is unknown. The receptor comes from a male donor with ankylosing spondylitis. The source material was blood, either unsorted or a sorted T cell fraction (not recorded which).

The CDR3 here is CASSFGRAYEQYF. The CDR3 DNA reads TGTGCCAGCAGTTTTGGCAGGGCCTACGAGCAGTACTTC. The chain is built from TRBV12-3 or TRBV12-4 and TRBJ2-7; a weak D match, TRBD1 (5 bases). With 3 bases removed from V and 2 bases from J, the gap between germline ends came to 8 bases. This CDR3 has 13 residues.